These 10 T cell receptor beta chains were sequenced from one sample in a study of shared T cell receptors in the human thymus. Here immunoSEQ multiplex PCR was the method, and the copy in TCRdb shows in-frame clones only, minus some. The table includes about 380,000 clones, over 90% detected once. Sequences were obtained from thymocytes. These receptors were collected from a human donor.

This chain links TRBV27 with TRBJ2-5, with 10 bases that match TRBD2. There are 15 residues in the CDR3. The junction had 9 bases not matched to a gene; V was cut back by 7 bases and J by 4 bases. The germline V gene encodes CDR1 MNHEY and CDR2 SMNVEV (reference sequence). CDR3 sequence: CASTLLASGRETQYF. DNA for the CDR3: TGTGCCAGCACCCTCCTGGCTAGCGGGAGAGAGACCCAGTACTTC.

The chain joins TRBV5-4 to TRBJ2-7, with TRBD2 matching over 8 bases. With V trimmed by 4 bases and J by 3 bases, 9 bases remained unmatched. Per germline, CDR1 SGHNT and CDR2 YYREEE (reference sequence). The CDR3 consists of 15 residues. In DNA, the CDR3 is TGTGCCAGCAGCCCCTCGGGGGGGTACTACTACGAGCAGTACTTC. Residues: CASSPSGGYYYEQYF.

The table lists this clone with a few counts. V usage is TRBV29-1 and J usage is TRBJ1-2, with 9 positions matching TRBD1. The J segment lost 8 bases and the V segment lost 4 bases, leaving 11 bases of the junction unmatched. Germline CDR1 reads SQVTM; CDR2 reads ANQGSEA. The CDR3 contains 14 residues. The CDR3 spells CSVVSTGQGGGYTF. The CDR3 nucleotides are TGCAGCGTTGTATCCACGGGACAGGGAGGCGGCTACACCTTC.

This chain joins TRBV7-8 and TRBJ1-1, with 7 positions matching TRBD1. The CDR3 has 17 amino acids. Germline V gene lookup returns CDR1 SGHVS and CDR2 FQNEAQ. V trimming: 8 bases; J trimming: 1 base; junction bases outside the gene matches: 16. Here the CDR3 DNA reads TGTGCCAGCCCCCCGGGTCGTCACAGGGGACGGAACACTGAAGCTTTCTTT. It is translated as CASPPGRHRGRNTEAFF.

The J gene is TRBJ2-7, the V gene TRBV27, with TRBD1 identical over 7 bases. Germline V gene sequence: CDR1 MNHEY, CDR2 SMNVEV (reference sequence). This CDR3 region has 17 residues. V dropped 5 bases and J dropped 0; count of bases not matched to a gene: 13. CDR3 bases: TGTGCCAGCAGTATCGCCTCCGACAGGGCCCTCTCCTACGAGCAGTACTTC. It yields the protein CASSIASDRALSYEQYF.

The gene calls are TRBV6-4 and TRBJ1-1; D might be TRBD1 (5 bases). Germline V gene sequence: CDR1 MRHNA, CDR2 SNTAGT. V lost 1 base, J lost 3 bases, and 12 bases lay in between. This CDR3 has 15 amino acids. The CDR3 loop reads CASSDFLGADTEAFF. The CDR3 DNA is TGTGCCAGCAGTGACTTTCTAGGGGCTGACACTGAAGCTTTCTTT.

The rearrangement joins TRBV7-4 to TRBJ2-3, with 14 positions matching TRBD2. With 4 bases clipped from V and 2 bases from J, the junction kept 14 bases outside the gene matches. There are 20 residues in the CDR3. Germline V gene data show CDR1 as SGHVT and CDR2 as SQSDAQ. The CDR3 DNA sequence: TGTGCCAGCAGCTCTAAAGTCCCGGGACTAGCGGGAGTTGACACAGATACGCAGTATTTT. This gives the protein CASSSKVPGLAGVDTDTQYF.

V gene TRBV27 combines with J gene TRBJ1-1; 7 bases fit TRBD1. V was pared by 6 bases and J by 0 bases, with 7 bases of the junction left unmatched. The CDR3 loop spans 15 amino acids. CDR1 is MNHEY and CDR2 is SMNVEV in the germline V gene (reference sequence). The CDR3 sequence is CASRKEGAMNTEAFF. CDR3 sequence (DNA): TGTGCCAGCAGAAAGGAGGGGGCCATGAACACTGAAGCTTTCTTT.

This rearrangement joins TRBV29-1 to TRBJ1-2; possible D gene TRBD1, 5 bases. Trimming pared 2 bases from V and 3 bases from J, leaving 16 bases between. Per germline, CDR1 SQVTM and CDR2 ANQGSEA. The CDR3 has 15 residues. The CDR3 here is CSVEQGIRIDYGYTF. CDR3 sequence (DNA): TGCAGCGTTGAACAGGGTATTAGGATTGACTATGGCTACACCTTC.

The chain carries TRBV5-1 and TRBJ2-7; D is unresolved. The CDR3 is made up of 12 amino acids. V was shortened by 6 bases and J by 7 bases, with 14 bases between the two germline ends. Germline-derived CDR1 and CDR2 are SGHRS and YFSETQ. The chain's CDR3 is CASTLRWGEQYF. The DNA for the CDR3 is TGCGCCAGCACCCTCCGCTGGGGTGAGCAGTACTTC.